The rows below give T cell receptor beta chains drawn from one sample of a study of OX40 agonist ivuxolimab in advanced cancers. The table came from immunoSEQ multiplex PCR; TCRdb's copy has only in-frame clones and leaves some out. Here the sample spans tens of thousands of clones, over 90% being singletons. The specimen was CD4+ or CD8+ T cells sorted from blood, collected in a trial of the OX40 agonist ivuxolimab. The receptor set was obtained from an adult with an advanced solid tumor such as melanoma, head and neck, liver or kidney cancer. The CDR3 runs from the conserved cysteine through the conserved F or W. A D gene is named only where the DNA matches it firmly.

D	V	J	CDR3
NA	TRBV19	TRBJ2-7	CASKGQDTLHYEQYF
NA	TRBV6-4	TRBJ1-1	CASSVNTEAFF
NA	TRBV5-4	TRBJ2-4	CASSDPRDSNIQYF
TRBD1	TRBV6-1	TRBJ1-1	CASSGQGRTGVLRTEAFF
NA	TRBV4-1	TRBJ2-3	CASSQDLSGLAPSTDTQYF
NA	TRBV19	TRBJ1-1	CASSIGLQGEAFF
NA	TRBV10-3	TRBJ2-1	CAISEGWDEQFF
TRBD1	TRBV5-8	TRBJ2-7	CASSLSGTGYYEQYF
TRBD2	TRBV4-3	TRBJ2-5	CASSHKAGVQETQYF
TRBD2	TRBV27	TRBJ2-7	CASREGLAGSYEQYF
NA	TRBV13	TRBJ1-1	CASSLGQGRLNTEAFF
TRBD1	TRBV9	TRBJ2-2	CASSVRQGANGELFF
NA	TRBV29-1	TRBJ2-3	CSVLSINRLDTQYF
TRBD2	TRBV10-1	TRBJ2-1	CASSISGAANEQFF
TRBD2	TRBV27	TRBJ2-3	CASSLIGLAGVTDTQYF
NA	TRBV6-1	TRBJ2-2	CASVAGPGELFF
NA	TRBV27	TRBJ2-3	CASRSAGDTQYF
NA	TRBV19	TRBJ2-3	CASSKRGGRTDTQYF
NA	TRBV15	TRBJ2-1	CATSRGQGAKYNEQFF
NA	TRBV7-2	TRBJ2-1	CASSPIIGDEQFF
NA	TRBV6-5	TRBJ1-1	CASSVEGRTEAFF
NA	TRBV7-9	TRBJ2-7	CASSLRGSYEQYF
TRBD1	TRBV29-1	TRBJ2-2	CSVEDGTGAGELFF
NA	TRBV4-3	TRBJ1-2	CASSQDLGTETGHGYTF
NA	TRBV6-1	TRBJ1-1	CASSVTGVTEAFF
NA	TRBV19	TRBJ2-3	CASSIHDTQYF
NA	TRBV13	TRBJ2-1	CASSLEWVQFF
TRBD1	TRBV28	TRBJ2-7	CASSWPGQGRSSSYEQYF
NA	TRBV10-3	TRBJ2-2	CAISGLLIGELFF
TRBD1	TRBV10-3	TRBJ1-1	CAISDRQGGTEAFF
TRBD2	TRBV6-5	TRBJ2-1	CASSWSSGSYEQFF